What follows are 9 T cell receptor beta chains derived from one specimen sequenced in a study of blood T cell repertoires in COVID-19. The table came from immunoSEQ multiplex PCR; TCRdb's copy has only in-frame clones and leaves some out. Seen here are roughly 200,000 clones, 70% to 85% observed once, and the top ten hold about 13%. The sample taken for sequencing was peripheral blood. These receptors were collected from a man aged 45-65 years who had recovered from COVID-19.

V and J are TRBV7-9 and TRBJ1-1; tentatively, D is TRBD1 (5 bases). This CDR3 is 17 amino acids long. Trimming cost V 2 bases and J 7 bases, with 23 bases left between them. CDR1 is SEHNR, CDR2 FQNEAQ, per germline (reference sequence). The CDR3 coding sequence is TGTGCCAGCAGCTTAATGGTATCGGGGGGGTCGGTAGGTGAAGCTTTCTTT. This codes for CASSLMVSGGSVGEAFF.

V and J are TRBV3-1 (or the pseudogene TRBV3-2) and TRBJ2-1, with 7 nucleotides matching TRBD2. V lost 4 bases, J lost 6 bases, and 12 bases stayed unmatched. CDR1 and CDR2 (germline): LGHDT, YNNKEL (reference sequence). The CDR3 extends over 16 amino acids. CDR3 loop: CASSPGWASGSNEQFF. The CDR3 bases are TGTGCCAGCAGCCCGGGGTGGGCTAGCGGAAGCAATGAGCAGTTCTTC.

The genes are TRBV25-1 and TRBJ2-7, with TRBD2 matching 10 bases. V lost 7 bases to trimming and J lost 4 bases; unmatched junction nucleotides: 10. The length of the CDR3 is 15 residues. Per germline, CDR1 MGHDK and CDR2 SYGVNS. The CDR3 spells CASNPSGRGGYEQYF. The CDR3 bases are TGTGCCAGCAATCCTAGCGGGAGAGGGGGTTACGAGCAGTACTTC.

The chain is built from TRBV3-1 (or the pseudogene TRBV3-2) and TRBJ2-1; TRBD2 might be the D (5 bases). Trimming left V 8 bases short and J 2 bases short, with 13 bases between. Germline-derived CDR1 and CDR2 are LGHDT and YNNKEL (reference sequence). The CDR3 extends over 14 amino acids. This CDR3 reads CASSGFKTYNEQFF. The DNA for the CDR3 is TGTGCCAGCTCGGGATTCAAGACCTACAATGAGCAGTTCTTC.

This chain uses TRBV7-2 with TRBJ1-4; possible D gene TRBD1, 5 bases. Germline V lookup: CDR1 SGHTA, CDR2 FQGNSA. This CDR3 region has 15 residues. Trimming removed 5 bases from V and 7 bases from J, with 17 bases in between. Written as DNA, the CDR3 is TGTGCCAGCAGCGCCTCCCGGGGACTTGGTGAAAAACTGTTTTTT. It is translated as CASSASRGLGEKLFF.

The genes are TRBV7-2 and TRBJ2-1; D perhaps matches TRBD1 (6 bases). Germline V CDR1 and CDR2: SGHTA, FQGNSA. Trimming removed 2 bases from V and 3 bases from J, with 11 bases in between. This CDR3 region has 15 residues. The CDR3 DNA is TGTGCCAGCAGCTTATGGCAGGGGCTCTACAATGAGCAGTTCTTC. This translates into CASSLWQGLYNEQFF.

CDR3 in DNA: TGCAGCGTTGAACCCACAGGAACTTATGAAGCTTTCTTT. Translated, it gives CSVEPTGTYEAFF. V gene TRBV29-1 combines with J gene TRBJ1-1; D possibly corresponds to TRBD1 (5 bases). Germline V gene data show CDR1 as SQVTM and CDR2 as ANQGSEA. The CDR3 has 13 residues. V was trimmed by 2 bases and J by 7 bases, leaving 14 bases between them.

The chain recombines TRBV6-5 with TRBJ2-1, with 12 positions matching TRBD2. The CDR3 extends over 13 amino acids. CDR1 is MNHEY, CDR2 SVGAGI, per germline. Germline trimming cut 6 bases from V and 9 bases from J; bases unmatched to any gene: 3. CDR3 region: CASSRLAGVEQFF. The CDR3 DNA sequence: TGTGCCAGCAGCCGACTAGCGGGGGTTGAGCAGTTCTTC.

The chain joins TRBV29-1 to TRBJ2-5; D unclear. The CDR3 is 15 amino acids. Per germline, CDR1 SQVTM and CDR2 ANQGSEA. Trimming removed 4 bases from V and 4 bases from J, with 19 bases in between. The CDR3 spells CSVVLRRVFRETQYF. The CDR3 coding sequence is TGCAGCGTTGTTCTGCGTCGGGTTTTTCGAGAGACCCAGTACTTC.